This T cell receptor (beta chain) appears in the sequencing data of a study of cytomegalovirus exposure and HLA in healthy donors. Whole-study results and caveats: Later analysis found that TCR beta chains associated with HLA were more clonally expanded than other, equally common chains. It was only CMV serostatus that was available as immune exposure information.

A remark on this clone: Antigen: not known.

13 Jbeta primers and 60 Vbeta primers were used for the PCR. Some clones are missing from TCRdb's copy, which holds only in-frame ones; the method was immunoSEQ multiplex PCR. The sample yields around 180,000 clones, about three quarters seen once. With V trimmed by 0 bases and J by 9 bases, 11 bases remained unmatched. The CDR3 runs 16 residues. CDR1 is SGDLS and CDR2 is YYNGEE in the germline V gene. This clonotype was obtained from a middle-aged man in good health and CMV-seronegative. Sequencing used PBMCs. The J gene is TRBJ2-1, the V gene TRBV9, with 8 bases that match TRBD2. In nucleotides, the CDR3 is TGTGCCAGCAGCGTAGTTGGCGGGGGGAATCGCGGTGAGCAGTTCTTC. Amino acids: CASSVVGGGNRGEQFF. The variable domain in full, with the rest retrieved from reference TRBV9 and TRBJ2-1, is DSGVTQTPKHLITATGQRVTLRCSPRSGDLSVYWYQQSLDQGLQFLIQYYNGEERAKGNILERFSAQQFPDLHSELNLSSLELGDSALYFCASSVVGGGNRGEQFFGPGTRLTVL.